The entry below describes one T cell receptor beta chain. The target antigen is unknown. Use of 60 Vbeta and 13 Jbeta primers characterized the PCR. The protocol was immunoSEQ multiplex PCR, while the TCRdb copy is restricted to in-frame clones and leaves out a portion. There are around 53,000 clones in the sample, with more than 5.5% held by the top ten. The entry originates in a study of cytomegalovirus exposure and HLA in healthy donors. Broader study findings: A later analysis reportedly identified an Asian-associated ancestry cluster as carrying fewer N-insertions than the approximately 670-donor mean. A further, later analysis showed that HLA-associated TCR beta chains (compared with equally common others) were more clonally expanded. Later on, a genetic analysis was performed. It linked a missense variant in DCLRE1C with V- and J-gene trimming of TCR beta.

V trimming: 0 bases; J trimming: 11 bases; junction bases outside the gene matches: 20. In germline, CDR1 is LGHNA, CDR2 YSLEER. The CDR3 loop spans 18 amino acids. V gene TRBV4-3 combines with J gene TRBJ2-5; 8 bases are shared with TRBD2. The receptor comes from a male donor in good health and CMV-seropositive. Input material: PBMCs. This CDR3 reads CASSQDGSGLAGFREQYF. In nucleotides, the CDR3 is TGCGCCAGCAGCCAAGATGGGTCCGGACTAGCCGGCTTTCGGGAGCAGTACTTC.